Sequencing of this T cell receptor beta chain was carried out in a study of T cell repertoires in cytomegalovirus infection. Study-wide background: Selected CMV epitopes included recently identified HLA-C-restricted ones as well as well-studied HLA-B-restricted ones. Public TCR beta signatures provided an indication of both CMV infection and a matching HLA type.

Using its own MiXCR run on the reads, TCRdb lists one record per CDR3 protein. The table includes fewer than 1,000,000 distinct CDR3 sequences, roughly 30% detected once. Germline CDR1 SGHRS, CDR2 YFSETQ. This CDR3 is built from 16 residues. Unmatched junction bases numbered 7, after V lost 3 bases and J lost 8 bases. Concerning this clonotype: No antigen is known for it.

Study-level results: In two of eight donors, the top clonotype was HLA-C-restricted CMV-specific.

The chain uses TRBV5-1 and TRBJ2-1, with TRBD2 matching over 14 bases. The specimen comprised cultured CD8+ T cells from PBMCs, sampled from culture after CMV antigen stimulation. This TCR derives from a human donor in good health (CMV status not recorded). Some clones in this sample may be carry-over from other donors' samples. Here the CDR3 DNA reads TGCGCCAGCAGCTCGGGACTAGCGGGGGCGAGCGATGAGCAGTTCTTC. Its protein is CASSSGLAGASDEQFF.